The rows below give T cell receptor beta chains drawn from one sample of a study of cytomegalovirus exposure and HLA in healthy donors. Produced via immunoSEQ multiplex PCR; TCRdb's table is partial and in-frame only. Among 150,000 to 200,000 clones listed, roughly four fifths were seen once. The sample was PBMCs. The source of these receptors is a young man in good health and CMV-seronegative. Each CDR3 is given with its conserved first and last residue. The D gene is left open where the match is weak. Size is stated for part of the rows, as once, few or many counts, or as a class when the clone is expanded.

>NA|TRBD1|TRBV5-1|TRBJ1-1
TGCGCCAGCAGCTGGGGACAGGGGGACACTGAAGCTTTCTTT
CASSWGQGDTEAFF
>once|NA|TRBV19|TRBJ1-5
TGTGCCAGTAGTATAGATGGTTGGGGGACTGCGGCCAATCAGCCCCAGCATTTT
CASSIDGWGTAANQPQHF
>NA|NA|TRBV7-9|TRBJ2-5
TGTGCCAGCAGCTTGGCAGGTTCCAGGGGGACCCAGTACTTC
CASSLAGSRGTQYF
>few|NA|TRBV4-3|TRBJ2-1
TGCGCCAGCAGCCAAGCGGACAGATTGACCTACAATGAGCAGTTCTTC
CASSQADRLTYNEQFF
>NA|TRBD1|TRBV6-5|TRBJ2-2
TGTGCCAGCAGAAGACAGGGGGCGATTGCCGGGGAGCTGTTTTTT
CASRRQGAIAGELFF
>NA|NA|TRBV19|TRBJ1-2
TGTGCCAGTAGTGATAGGCGGAGAGATGGCTACACCTTC
CASSDRRRDGYTF
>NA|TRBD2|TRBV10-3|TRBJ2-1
TGTGCCGTTCGATCCGGGACTAGCACCTACAATGAGCAGTTCTTC
CAVRSGTSTYNEQFF
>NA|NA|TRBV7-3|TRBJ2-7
TGTGCCAGCAGCTGTTTATTCAGTTACTCCTACGAGCAGTACTTC
CASSCLFSYSYEQYF
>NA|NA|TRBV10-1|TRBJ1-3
TGCGCCAGCAGTGAGTACAGGGCCACCTCTGGAAACACCATATATTTT
CASSEYRATSGNTIYF
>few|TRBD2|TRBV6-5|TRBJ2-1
TGTGCCAGCACCGGACTAGCGGGAGGCGGTCAGTTCTTC
CASTGLAGGGQFF
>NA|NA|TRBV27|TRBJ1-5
TGTGCCAGCAGTTTATACTCACCGACAGAAAATAGCAATCAGCCCCAGCATTTT
CASSLYSPTENSNQPQHF
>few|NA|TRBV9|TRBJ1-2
TGTGCCAGCAGCTCCAGGGATTTCTATGGCTACACCTTC
CASSSRDFYGYTF
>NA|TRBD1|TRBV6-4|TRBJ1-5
TGTGCCAGCAGTGAGCCCGGGACAGTAATTCAGCCCCAGCATTTT
CASSEPGTVIQPQHF
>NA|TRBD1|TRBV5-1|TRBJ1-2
TGCGCCAGCAGCTTCCCGGGGCAGGGGGTTTCAGCTAACTATGGCTACACCTTC
CASSFPGQGVSANYGYTF
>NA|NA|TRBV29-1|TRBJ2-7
TGCAGCGTTATAGAGAACTACGAGCAGTACTTC
CSVIENYEQYF
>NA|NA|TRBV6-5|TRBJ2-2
TGTGCCAGCAGCCGAACGTACAGGGACACCGGGGAGCTGTTTTTT
CASSRTYRDTGELFF
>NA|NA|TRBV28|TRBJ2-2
TGTGCCAGCAGTTTCCAGGGAAACACCGGGGAGCTGTTTTTT
CASSFQGNTGELFF
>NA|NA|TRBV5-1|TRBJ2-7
TGCGCCAGCAGCTCGGACGGGAGCTCCTACGAGCAGTACTTC
CASSSDGSSYEQYF
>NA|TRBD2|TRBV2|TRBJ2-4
TGTGCCAGCAGTGTGGGGGGAGGTGGGGGACTAGCCGCAGCCAAAAACATTCAGTACTTC
CASSVGGGGGLAAAKNIQYF
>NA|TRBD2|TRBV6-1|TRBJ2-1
TGTGCCAGCAGTGGACTAGCGGGAGCGCGATACAATGAGCAGTTCTTC
CASSGLAGARYNEQFF
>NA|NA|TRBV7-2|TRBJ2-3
TGTGCCAGCAGCCTCATAGGGGGGGGCACAGATACGCAGTATTTT
CASSLIGGGTDTQYF
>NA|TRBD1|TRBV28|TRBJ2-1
TGTGCCAGCAGTTCCCGGACAGGCTCCTACAATGAGCAGTTCTTC
CASSSRTGSYNEQFF
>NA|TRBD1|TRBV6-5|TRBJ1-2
TGTGCCAGCAGGGTTCCTTGGACAGGGGGCTTCGACTACACCTTC
CASRVPWTGGFDYTF
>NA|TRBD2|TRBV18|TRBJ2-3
TGTGCCAGCTCACCGGGGACTAGACGGGATACGCAGTATTTT
CASSPGTRRDTQYF
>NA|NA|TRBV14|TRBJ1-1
TGTGCCAGCAGCGAACAGGGTATTGAAGCTTTCTTT
CASSEQGIEAFF
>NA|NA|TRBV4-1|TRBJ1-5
TGCGCCAGCAGTCAACCCCCGACAGTTAGCAATCAGCCCCAGCATTTT
CASSQPPTVSNQPQHF
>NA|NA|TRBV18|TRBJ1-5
TGTGCCAGCTCCCATCCGGATCAGCCCCAGCATTTT
CASSHPDQPQHF
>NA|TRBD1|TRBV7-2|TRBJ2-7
TGTGCCAGCAGCCCCCGTCCGGGACAGAAATACGAGCAGTACTTC
CASSPRPGQKYEQYF
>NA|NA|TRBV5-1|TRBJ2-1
TGCGCCAGCAGCAACGGACAAACAGGGTGGGTACACAATGAGCAGTTCTTC
CASSNGQTGWVHNEQFF
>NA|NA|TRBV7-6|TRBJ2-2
TGTGCCAGCAGTCGACTAGCGAACACCGGGGAGCTGTTTTTT
CASSRLANTGELFF
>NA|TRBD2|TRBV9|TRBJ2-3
TGTGCCAGCAGCGTAGAAAAGCGGGGGGGCACAGATACGCAGTATTTT
CASSVEKRGGTDTQYF
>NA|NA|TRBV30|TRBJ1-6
TGTGCCTGGGGGGGGGTTAATTCACCCCTCCACTTT
CAWGGVNSPLHF
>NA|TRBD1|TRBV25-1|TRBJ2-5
TGTGCCAGCAGTGATCCCGGGACAGGTTCGGGGACCCAGTACTTC
CASSDPGTGSGTQYF